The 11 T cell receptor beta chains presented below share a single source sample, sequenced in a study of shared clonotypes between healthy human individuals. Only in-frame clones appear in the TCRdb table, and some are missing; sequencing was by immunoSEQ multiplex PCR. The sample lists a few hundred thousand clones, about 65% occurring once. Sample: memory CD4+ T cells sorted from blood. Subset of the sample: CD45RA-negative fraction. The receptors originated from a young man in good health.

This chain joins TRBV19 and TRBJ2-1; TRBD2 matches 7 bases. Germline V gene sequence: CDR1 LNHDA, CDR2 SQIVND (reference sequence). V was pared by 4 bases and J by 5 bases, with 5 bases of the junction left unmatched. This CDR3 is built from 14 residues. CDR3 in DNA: TGTGCCAGTAGTAGCCCCGGGACTAACAATGAGCAGTTCTTC. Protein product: CASSSPGTNNEQFF.

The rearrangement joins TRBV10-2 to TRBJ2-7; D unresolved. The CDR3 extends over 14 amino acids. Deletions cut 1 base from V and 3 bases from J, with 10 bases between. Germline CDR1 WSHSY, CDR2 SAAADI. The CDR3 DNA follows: TGCGCCAGCAGTGAGTGGGCAACCCGCTACGAGCAGTACTTC. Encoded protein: CASSEWATRYEQYF.

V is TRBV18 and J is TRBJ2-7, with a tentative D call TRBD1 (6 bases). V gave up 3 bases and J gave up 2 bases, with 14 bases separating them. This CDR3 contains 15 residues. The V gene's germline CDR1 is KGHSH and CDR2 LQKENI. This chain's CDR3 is CASSPQGQSTYEQYF. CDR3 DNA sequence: TGTGCCAGCTCACCTCAAGGACAGTCGACCTACGAGCAGTACTTC.

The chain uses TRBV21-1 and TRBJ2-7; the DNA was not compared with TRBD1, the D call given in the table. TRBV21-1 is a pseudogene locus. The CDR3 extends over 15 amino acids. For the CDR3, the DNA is TGTGCCAGCAGGACCCGGCAGGGGGCTTCGTACGAGCAGTACTTC. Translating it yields CASRTRQGASYEQYF.

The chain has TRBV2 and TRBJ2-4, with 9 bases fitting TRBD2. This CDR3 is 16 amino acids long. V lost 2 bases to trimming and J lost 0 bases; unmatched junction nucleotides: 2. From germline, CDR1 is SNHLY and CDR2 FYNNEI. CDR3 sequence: CASSEQLAGAKNIQYF. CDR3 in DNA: TGTGCCAGCAGTGAACAACTAGCGGGAGCCAAAAACATTCAGTACTTC.

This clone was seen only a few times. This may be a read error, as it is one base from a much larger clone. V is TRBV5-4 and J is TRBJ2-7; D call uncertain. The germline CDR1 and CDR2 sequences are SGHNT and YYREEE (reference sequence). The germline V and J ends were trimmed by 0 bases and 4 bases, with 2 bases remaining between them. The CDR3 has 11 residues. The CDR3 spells CASSLGYEQYF. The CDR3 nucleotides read TGTGCCAGCAGCTTGGGGTACGAGCAGTACTTC. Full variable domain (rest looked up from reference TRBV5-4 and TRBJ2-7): ETGVTQSPTHLIKTRGQQVTLRCSSQSGHNTVSWYQQALGQGPQFIFQYYREEENGRGNFPPRFSGLQFPNYSSELNVNALELDDSALYLCASSLGYEQYFGPGTRLTVT.

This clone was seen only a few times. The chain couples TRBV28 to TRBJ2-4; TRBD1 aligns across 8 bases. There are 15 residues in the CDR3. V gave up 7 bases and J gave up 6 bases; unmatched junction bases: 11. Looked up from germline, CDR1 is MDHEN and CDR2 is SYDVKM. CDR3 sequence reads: CASNSRRQGINIQYF. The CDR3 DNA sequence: TGTGCCAGCAATAGCAGGAGACAGGGGATAAACATTCAGTACTTC.

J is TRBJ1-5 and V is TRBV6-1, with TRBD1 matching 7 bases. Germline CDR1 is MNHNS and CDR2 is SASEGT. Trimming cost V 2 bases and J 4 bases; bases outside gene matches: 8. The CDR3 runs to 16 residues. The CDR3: CASSERTGGGNQPQHF. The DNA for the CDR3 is TGTGCCAGCAGTGAAAGGACAGGAGGAGGGAATCAGCCCCAGCATTTT.

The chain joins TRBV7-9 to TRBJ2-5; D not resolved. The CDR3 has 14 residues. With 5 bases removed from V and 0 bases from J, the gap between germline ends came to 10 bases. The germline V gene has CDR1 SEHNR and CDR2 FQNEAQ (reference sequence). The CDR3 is CASSEGAYQETQYF. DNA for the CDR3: TGTGCCAGCAGCGAAGGAGCGTACCAAGAGACCCAGTACTTC.

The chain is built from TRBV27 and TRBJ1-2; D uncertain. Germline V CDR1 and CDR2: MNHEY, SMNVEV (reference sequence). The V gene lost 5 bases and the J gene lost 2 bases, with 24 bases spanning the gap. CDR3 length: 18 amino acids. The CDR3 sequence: CASSPRPHYTRLNYGYTF. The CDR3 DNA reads TGTGCCAGCAGTCCGCGCCCTCATTATACAAGGTTGAACTATGGCTACACCTTC.

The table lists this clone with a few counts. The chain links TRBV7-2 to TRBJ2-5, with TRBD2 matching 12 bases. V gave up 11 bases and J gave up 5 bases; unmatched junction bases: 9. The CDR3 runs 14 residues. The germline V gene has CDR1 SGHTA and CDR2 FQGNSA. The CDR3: CAGAGLAGTETQYF. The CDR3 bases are TGTGCCGGAGCAGGACTAGCGGGAACGGAGACCCAGTACTTC. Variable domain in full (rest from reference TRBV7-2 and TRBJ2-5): GAGVSQSPSNKVTEKGKDVELRCDPISGHTALYWYRQSLGQGLEFLIYFQGNSAPDKSGLPSDRFSAERTGGSVSTLTIQRTQQEDSAVYLCAGAGLAGTETQYFGPGTRLLVL.